This is a list of T cell receptor beta chains from one sample in a study of cytomegalovirus exposure and HLA in healthy donors. The protocol was immunoSEQ multiplex PCR, while the TCRdb copy is restricted to in-frame clones and leaves out a portion. The sample lists 200,000 or so clones, roughly 90% seen once, with roughly 0.24% in the top ten. The sample taken for sequencing was PBMCs. These receptor sequences come from a girl younger than two in good health and CMV-seronegative. CDR3s include the opening cysteine and the closing phenylalanine or tryptophan. Fields, in order: J gene, V gene, CDR3 protein.

J: TRBJ2-7; V: TRBV5-1; CDR3: CASSLGGPNPYYEQYF
J: TRBJ1-4; V: TRBV27; CDR3: CASSPRQDHSNEKLFF
J: TRBJ1-2; V: TRBV4-1; CDR3: CASSQDPWGGPGYTF
J: NA; V: TRBV4-1; CDR3: CASSLGLAGAYEQYF
J: TRBJ1-5; V: TRBV5-1; CDR3: CASSLDRDQPQHF
J: TRBJ2-3; V: TRBV7-2; CDR3: CASSRVSGGAQGTQYF
J: TRBJ2-5; V: TRBV5-1; CDR3: CASSLAGQTQETQYF
J: TRBJ1-1; V: TRBV13; CDR3: CASSLDRNTEAFF
J: NA; V: TRBV6-1; CDR3: CASYRKQTYEQYF
J: TRBJ1-2; V: TRBV7-6; CDR3: CASSLLPQGGGYTF
J: TRBJ1-2; V: TRBV7-9; CDR3: CAPGGDYGYTF
J: TRBJ2-7; V: TRBV5-5; CDR3: CASSSSGGASYEQYF
J: TRBJ2-7; V: TRBV5-1; CDR3: CASSSGGSAYEQYF
J: TRBJ2-5; V: TRBV7-2; CDR3: CASSLGGGSTQETQYF
J: TRBJ2-1; V: TRBV2; CDR3: CASKIRGEQFF
J: TRBJ2-7; V: TRBV27; CDR3: CASKAGGGYEQYF
J: NA; V: TRBV19; CDR3: CASSPRTGGYEQYF
J: TRBJ2-3; V: TRBV4-2; CDR3: CASSQDGTSGARPNTDTQYF
J: TRBJ1-5; V: TRBV10-3; CDR3: CATEPGQGSNQPQHF
J: TRBJ2-2; V: TRBV7-2; CDR3: CASSLGTRSTGELFF
J: TRBJ2-1; V: TRBV9; CDR3: CASSVELASSYNEQFF
J: TRBJ1-6; V: TRBV5-4; CDR3: CASSARTGDNSPLHF
J: TRBJ2-7; V: TRBV4-1; CDR3: CASSLAQGKIAEQYF
J: TRBJ2-1; V: TRBV7-9; CDR3: CASSFLSGTNNEQFF
J: TRBJ2-7; V: TRBV7-3; CDR3: CASSRIAGLEQYF
J: TRBJ1-1; V: TRBV6-5; CDR3: CASSDAGAEAFF